The 2 T cell receptor beta chains in this list originate from one sample, sequenced in a study of brain metastases from non-small cell lung cancer. The method was immunoSEQ multiplex PCR; TCRdb's version includes in-frame clones alone and lacks a portion of them. This table has over 1,000 clones, approximately 82% appearing once. The source material was tumor-adjacent normal tissue. These receptors originate from a donor aged 40 or older with non-small cell lung cancer.

The V call is TRBV5-1, the J call TRBJ2-7; 8 nucleotides line up with TRBD1. CDR1 is SGHRS, CDR2 YFSETQ, per germline. The CDR3 has 16 amino acids. V lost 7 bases and J lost 3; bases outside the gene matches: 15. CDR3 amino acids: CASRFEVRTGFYEQYF. DNA for the CDR3: TGCGCCAGCCGTTTTGAAGTAAGGACAGGGTTCTACGAGCAGTACTTC.

This clone was seen once. This chain uses TRBV5-6 with TRBJ1-6, with 8 bases aligning to TRBD1. The V and J ends lost 1 base and 9 bases, in that order; junction bases with no gene match: 9. This CDR3 is 16 amino acids long. Germline V gives CDR1 SGHDT, CDR2 YYEEEE. DNA of the CDR3: TGTGCCAGCAGCTTGATGTCAGGGGGCATGTTTTCACCCCTCCACTTT. Encoded protein: CASSLMSGGMFSPLHF.